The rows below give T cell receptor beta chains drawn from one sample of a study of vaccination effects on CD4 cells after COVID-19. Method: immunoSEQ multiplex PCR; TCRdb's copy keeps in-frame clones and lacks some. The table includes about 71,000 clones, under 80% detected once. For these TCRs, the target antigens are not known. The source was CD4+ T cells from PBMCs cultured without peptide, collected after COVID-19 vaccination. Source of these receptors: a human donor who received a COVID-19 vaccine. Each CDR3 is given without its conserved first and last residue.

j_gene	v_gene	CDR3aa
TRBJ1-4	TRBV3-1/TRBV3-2	ASSSGQLGEKLF
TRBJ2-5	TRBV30	AWSVGGALETQY
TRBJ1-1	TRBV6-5	ASSPTVNTEAF
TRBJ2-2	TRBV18	ASSPSTLGTGELF
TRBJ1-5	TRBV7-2	ASSLGPGGQPQH
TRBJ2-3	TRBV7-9	ASSRELGGGYPDTQY
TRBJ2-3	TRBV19	ASSLRTSGAVPDTQY
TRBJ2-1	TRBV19	ASSIIQRGSSYNEQF
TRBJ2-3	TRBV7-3	ASSIAGGRADTQY
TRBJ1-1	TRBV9	ASSAGLNTEAF
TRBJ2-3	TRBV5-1	ASSSGTSGASTDTQY
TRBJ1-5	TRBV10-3	AISDDRVGQPQH
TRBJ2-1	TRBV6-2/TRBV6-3	ASSRRNEQF
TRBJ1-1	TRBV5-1	ASSTGRNTEAF
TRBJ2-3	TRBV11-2	ASSSRLADTQY
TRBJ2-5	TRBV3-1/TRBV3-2	ASSPGTIDQETQY
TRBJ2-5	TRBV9	ASSVSPGQETQY
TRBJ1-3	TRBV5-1	ASSLAQGLGNTIY
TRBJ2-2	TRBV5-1	ASSLAQTGVPGELF
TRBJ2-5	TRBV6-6	ASTRGQGAETQY
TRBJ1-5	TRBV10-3	AISDTNQPQH
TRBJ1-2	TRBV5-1	ASSGAQGANYGYT
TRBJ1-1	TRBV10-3	AIKRDGPNTEAF
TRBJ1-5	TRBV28	ASSLSIQPQH
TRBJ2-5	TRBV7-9	ASSPTAGETQY
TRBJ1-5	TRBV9	ASSGGQRYQPQH
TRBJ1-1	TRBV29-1	SVGAALNTEAF